The present T cell receptor (beta chain) was sequenced within a study of T cell clonality in common variable immunodeficiency. Using immunoSEQ multiplex PCR, the repertoire was profiled, and TCRdb retains in-frame clones only, with some absent. The sample is made up of approximately 81,000 clones, none counted only once. There are many counts of this clone. The CDR3 end is not reached by the read, which stops 3 residues before it; the germline J gene fills it in. Germline CDR1 is SQVTM and CDR2 is ANQGSEA. The V end was cut by 6 bases, the J end by 4 bases, with 16 bases between. This CDR3 contains 13 residues.

Sequenced input: peripheral blood mononuclear cells. The TCR comes from a person between 18 and 69 years old in good health. The chain is built from TRBV29-1 and TRBJ2-7; possible D gene TRBD1, 5 bases. The CDR3 loop reads CSVRQSSVYEQYF. CDR3 bases read: TGCAGCGTCAGACAGTCCTCGGTGTACGAG.